The clone carrying this T cell receptor beta chain showed up just a few times. The antigen remains undetermined. Germline-derived CDR1 and CDR2 are SQVTM and ANQGSEA. The CDR3 is made up of 13 amino acids. V was clipped by 4 bases and J by 3 bases, with 12 bases between them. The data were taken from a study of CD8 T cells in Susac syndrome. Sequencing targeted TCR beta in T cells from blood (CD8+ and CD4+). Negative isolation yielded the CD8+ and CD4+ T cells, while FACS enriched the TEMRA cells. RNA amounts of roughly 0.45 to 1 ug underwent reverse transcription with random hexamers. Amplification of TCR beta CDR3 was carried out by immunoSEQ multiplex PCR, which covered 54 Vbeta and 13 Jbeta segments. Each CDR3 protein gets one entry after TCRdb re-called the immunoSEQ multiplex PCR reads with MiXCR. Of around 200,000 distinct CDR3 sequences in the sample, over 85% were seen once. Points from the study as a whole: By the study's own acknowledgment, its TCR sequencing and HLA analysis included relatively few individuals.

This sequence originates from a human donor in good health. The sequenced material came from CD4+ T cells from PBMCs. This chain links TRBV29-1 with TRBJ2-5; TRBD1 or TRBD2 may be the D gene (6 bases each). The CDR3 spells CSVGTGGEETQYF. The CDR3, as DNA: TGCAGCGTTGGCACCGGGGGCGAAGAGACCCAGTACTTC.